This TCR beta chain was found in a study of tumor-infiltrating lymphocytes in localized non-small cell lung cancer. Study at large: Several tumor histologies, both smoking statuses, and some post-neoadjuvant chemotherapy samples were included. Study-wide points: Available tissue quantity limited TCR sequencing to a patient subset. Higher tumor T cell infiltration than in uninvolved lung was supported by TCRbeta sequencing. Different pieces of the same tissue were used for each assay.

Notes on this clone: Its antigen remains unknown.

This CDR3 contains 14 residues. Germline-derived CDR1 and CDR2 are SGHNT and YYREEE (reference sequence). V was trimmed by 0 bases and J by 9 bases, leaving 13 bases between them. Sequenced by immunoSEQ multiplex PCR; TCRdb stores in-frame clones only, minus some. The sample holds over 10,000 clones, about 70% seen once. Sequenced material: uninvolved lung tissue not adjacent to the tumor. This chain joins TRBV5-4 and TRBJ2-1, with D possibly being TRBD1 (5 bases). The sequence was obtained from a human donor with non-small cell lung cancer. The CDR3 coding sequence is TGTGCCAGCAGCTTGGTGTCAGCGCAGGGTGAGCAGTTCTTC. Protein sequence: CASSLVSAQGEQFF.